This T cell receptor (beta chain) was recorded in a study of shared clonotypes between healthy human individuals (dated by TCRdb to 2018 to 2020). Regarding the study in general: The cohort included three men and a couple of women between 18 and 49 years of age. For each donor, CD4 naive and CD4 memory were each given three plates, CD8 naive was given two plates, and CD8 memory was given one plate. Libraries were prepared and TCR repertoires were sequenced by different laboratories using diverse techniques, in order to increase sequencing depth and limit assay-specific biases. The study deeply sequenced blood TCR repertoires of five healthy adults to estimate repertoire size and the extent of clonotype sharing between individuals. Between about 0.94 and 8.9 billion PBMCs per donor were obtained by leukapheresis. Points the paper makes about the study in general: Sampling was restricted to blood, and TCR repertoires in tissues likely differ from the TCR repertoires found in blood. Based on pairwise subsampling, the degree of clonotype sharing among donors was expected to be affected by sequencing depth. Larger estimated clonotype richness was generally found for naive subsets than for memory subsets. Compared with non-shared clonotypes, clonotypes shared by all four sorted-subset donors had higher generation probabilities. Rarefaction of sorted-subset datasets indicated incomplete sequencing despite the large sequencing depth. Because the study included a small number of donors, the genetic and exposure-history diversity represented was limited. Approximately 5% of naive CD4, around 3.6% of naive CD8, roughly 2.4% of memory CD4, and about 0.4% of memory CD8 clonotypes were shared across a few donors.

From the cysteine through the phenylalanine, the CDR3 covers 11 amino acids. CDR3 DNA only is kept here, 33 bases in frame from base 1. The germline V gene gives CDR1 as SNHLY and CDR2 as FYNNEI. The junction shows trimming of 6 bases on V and 6 bases on J, plus 8 bases between the germline ends. Using the deep immunoSEQ assay, multiplex PCR amplified TCR CDR3 regions from genomic DNA. Extracted genomic DNA from each cell subset was distributed evenly across all wells of several immunoSEQ 96-well plates, and each plate was treated as a replicate. For sorted subsets, each replicate PCR was loaded with 200 ng genomic DNA, equivalent to some 31,000 T cell genomes. The purified libraries were quantified using a Qubit 3.0 fluorometer, sized with a Bioanalyzer 2100, and then quantified again using the KAPA Library Quantification kit. A separate single-read 150-cycle Illumina NextSeq 550 flow cell was used to sequence each immunoSEQ 96-well plate. Concerning the study's data processing: Because the immunoSEQ output held only junctional sequences and lacked quality scores, the filtering could not match the filtering applied to full-length reads. To assign V/J genes and CDR3, sequences were annotated using PyIR, a Python wrapper for IgBLAST v1.9, with IMGT germline references. Reads were removed for weak V/J assignments (E-value above 1e-6), missing CDR3, stop codons, out-of-frame junctions, or ambiguous translated residues. A V3J clonotype was defined by an identical inferred V gene, J gene, and CDR3 amino acid sequence. Percentage overlap between repertoires was computed as shared unique clonotypes divided by the size of the smaller repertoire. RTK rarefaction, the Chao1 estimator, and Recon v2.1 estimates of unobserved clonotypes were used to assess repertoire richness. Generation probabilities for all TCRbeta clonotypes obtained by the gDNA method from a handful of donors were computed using OLGA. Sourced from immuneACCESS, this table was stored by TCRdb with only in-frame sequences that have V and J called. A share of the clones is absent; for the studies checked, an unresolved V gene accounts for under half, and the remainder has no known explanation. Clone size and V and J calls were adopted from that table, with D and trimming inferred from the DNA. The sample table shows 500,000 or so clones, and about 96% are seen once. The ten biggest clones cover about 0.059% of the sample.

The donors were healthy, HIV-negative adults who had no recently reported acute infections or vaccinations. All donors were Caucasian adults living in Nashville, Tennessee, USA. CD4+ T cells were enriched by magnetic negative selection, after which naive cells were positively selected on CD45RA and the negative fraction was taken as the memory subset. Blood was obtained by leukapheresis, after which PBMCs were separated by Ficoll-Histopaque density gradient centrifugation and cryopreserved in liquid nitrogen vapor phase. Purity and quantity of every magnetically sorted T cell population were checked by analytical flow cytometry. Genomic DNA was isolated from each sorted fraction and quantified by UV absorbance on a Nanodrop 2000c. This clone occurred a few times. The antigen this receptor binds is unknown. No much larger clone exists at a distance of one base, and base qualities are not known.

The material sequenced was naive CD4+ T cells sorted from blood. What this sample's cell subset or site label stands for: CD45RA+ positively selected. The TCR comes from a woman aged 30 to 39 in good health. The chain links TRBV2 with TRBJ1-1, with the D gene call left open. The bases are TGTGCCAGCAGCGGCGCGTCTGAAGCTTTCTTT. It translates to CASSGASEAFF.